A single sample is the source of the 23 T cell receptor beta chains below, sequenced in a study of beta chain features in type 1 diabetes. Overall study findings and caveats: All four CD4+ subsets from Type 1 diabetes patients carried moderately but significantly shorter TCRB CDR3s.

Which antigens these TCRs recognize remains unknown. Reverse transcription of all isolated RNA meant that expressed TCRB transcripts were sequenced. Only in-frame clones appear in the TCRdb table, and some are missing; sequencing was by immunoSEQ multiplex PCR. The sample includes about 740,000 clones, 10% to 15% of them seen just once. Sequences were obtained from naive CD4+ T cells from blood. These receptors were taken from a young man with type 1 diabetes.

This clone appeared a few times. The chain employs TRBV29-1 and TRBJ2-3; D call uncertain. CDR3 length: 12 amino acids. From germline, CDR1 is SQVTM and CDR2 ANQGSEA. V dropped 4 bases and J dropped 4 bases, with 9 bases sitting between them. CDR3 DNA: TGCAGCGTTGCTGGCGCCCCAGATACGCAGTATTTT. It yields the protein CSVAGAPDTQYF.

This clone was found a few times. The chain combines TRBV4-1 with TRBJ1-4, with 9 bases identical to TRBD1. The CDR3 length is 16 residues. CDR1 is MGHRA, CDR2 YSYEKL, per germline. With V trimmed by 0 bases and J by 5 bases, 4 bases remained unmatched. This chain's CDR3 is CASSQDWDRENEKLFF. The CDR3 coding sequence is TGCGCCAGCAGCCAAGATTGGGACAGGGAAAATGAAAAACTGTTTTTT.

This clone has only a few counts. V and J are TRBV6-5 and TRBJ2-3; 8 nucleotides line up with TRBD2. The germline V gene has CDR1 MNHEY and CDR2 SVGAGI. The CDR3 contains 16 residues. J was trimmed by 4 bases and V by 0 bases; bases with no gene match: 6. The CDR3 loop is CASSYSGGGNPDTQYF. DNA for the CDR3: TGTGCCAGCAGTTACTCGGGCGGGGGGAACCCAGATACGCAGTATTTT.

V usage is TRBV10-3 and J usage is TRBJ2-1; 10 positions match TRBD1. The germline gives CDR1 ENHRY, CDR2 SYGVKD. CDR3 size: 13 residues. J was trimmed by 7 bases and V by 8 bases; bases with no gene match: 5. DNA of the CDR3: TGTGCCATCGGACAGGGGGATAGTAATGAGCAGTTCTTC. Translating it yields CAIGQGDSNEQFF.

The chain links TRBV18 to TRBJ1-2, with D perhaps TRBD1 (5 bases). CDR1 and CDR2 from the germline V gene are KGHSH and LQKENI. CDR3 size: 15 residues. V lost 3 bases and J lost 3, with 14 bases in between. The CDR3 region has the DNA TGTGCCAGCTCACCCCCGACAGAGACCCACTATGGCTACACCTTC. Protein sequence: CASSPPTETHYGYTF.

This clone occurred a few times. This chain links TRBV14 with TRBJ1-1; D is uncertain. Trimming took 2 bases from V and 3 from J, leaving 10 bases between them. Germline V gene lookup returns CDR1 SGHDN and CDR2 FVKESK. This CDR3 has 14 residues. The CDR3 nucleotides read TGTGCCAGCAGCCAAACCCTAGCACACACTGAAGCTTTCTTT. It translates to CASSQTLAHTEAFF.

The chain has TRBV18 and TRBJ2-7, with a weak D call TRBD2 (7 bases). The CDR3 is 15 residues long. Per the germline V gene, CDR1 is KGHSH and CDR2 is LQKENI. The V end lost 5 bases, the J end lost 5 bases, and 19 bases lay between the germline ends. In nucleotides, the CDR3 is TGTGCCAGCTCAGCCCTCTCAGGGGAGGGCCACGAGCAGTACTTC. It yields the protein CASSALSGEGHEQYF.

The V gene is TRBV28, the J gene TRBJ1-4; TRBD1 is a possible D gene (6 bases). V was clipped by 5 bases and J by 3 bases, with 7 bases between them. Looked up from germline, CDR1 is MDHEN and CDR2 is SYDVKM. This CDR3 is built from 13 residues. CDR3 nucleotides: TGTGCCAGCAGTAGACAGGCTAATGAAAAACTGTTTTTT. Its protein is CASSRQANEKLFF.

The chain has TRBV30 and TRBJ2-5, with TRBD1 identical over 9 bases. Germline V lookup: CDR1 GTSNPN, CDR2 SVGIG (reference sequence). Losses at the gene ends were 2 bases for V and 5 bases for J; bases not matched to a gene: 6. The length of the CDR3 is 14 residues. The chain's CDR3 is CAWSSTGGGETQYF. The CDR3 DNA is TGTGCCTGGAGTTCGACAGGGGGTGGGGAGACCCAGTACTTC.

The V call is TRBV19, the J call TRBJ1-1, with D uncertain. CDR1 and CDR2 from the germline V gene are LNHDA and SQIVND (reference sequence). The CDR3 covers 13 residues. Trimming stripped 2 bases from V and 6 bases from J, with 10 bases between. CDR3 in amino acids: CASSILFSAEAFF. CDR3 in DNA: TGTGCCAGTAGTATACTCTTTAGCGCTGAAGCTTTCTTT. The variable domain in full, with the rest retrieved from reference TRBV19 and TRBJ1-1, is DGGITQSPKYLFRKEGQNVTLSCEQNLNHDAMYWYRQDPGQGLRLIYYSQIVNDFQKGDIAEGYSVSREKKESFPLTVTSAQKNPTAFYLCASSILFSAEAFFGQGTRLTVV.

In its sample, this clone was seen a few times. The gene calls are TRBV30 and TRBJ2-7; D unclear. The length of the CDR3 is 12 residues. Germline V gene sequence: CDR1 GTSNPN, CDR2 SVGIG (reference sequence). Deletions cut 0 bases from V and 2 bases from J, with 5 bases between. CDR3 region: CAWSVLPYEQYF. The CDR3 DNA reads as TGTGCCTGGAGTGTACTGCCCTACGAGCAGTACTTC.

This clone came up a few times. CDR3 in amino acids: CASRLQGAERYEQYF. In DNA form, the CDR3 reads TGCGCCAGCAGGTTACAGGGGGCCGAACGCTACGAGCAGTACTTC. The V and J genes are TRBV23-1 and TRBJ2-7; 9 bases are shared with TRBD1. TRBV23-1 is recorded as an ORF, its role being uncertain. The CDR3 extends over 15 amino acids. V was clipped by 6 bases and J by 3 bases; unmatched bases: 9.

The chain employs TRBV30 and TRBJ1-1; possibly TRBD1 for D (6 bases). V lost 0 bases, J lost 1 base, and 15 bases lay in between. Germline V gene lookup returns CDR1 GTSNPN and CDR2 SVGIG (reference sequence). The CDR3 has 16 amino acids. DNA of the CDR3: TGTGCCTGGAGTGTCTTGCCGTCGACAGGGAACACTGAAGCTTTCTTT. It codes for CAWSVLPSTGNTEAFF.

The rearrangement joins TRBV15 to TRBJ2-1; 7 bases agree with TRBD1. Germline V gene sequence: CDR1 LNHNV, CDR2 YYDKDF (reference sequence). V lost 0 bases to trimming and J lost 7 bases; unmatched junction nucleotides: 9. The length of the CDR3 is 16 residues. The CDR3 reads CATSREGPGTANEQFF. Here the CDR3 DNA reads TGTGCCACCAGCAGAGAGGGGCCTGGGACAGCTAATGAGCAGTTCTTC.

The rearrangement uses TRBV7-6 and TRBJ2-5; 9 bases line up with TRBD1. V lost 2 bases to trimming and J lost 6 bases; unmatched junction nucleotides: 7. This CDR3 region has 15 residues. Germline V lookup: CDR1 SGHVS, CDR2 FNYEAQ. The CDR3 DNA follows: TGTGCCAGCAGCTTACAGAGGGACAGGGAAAAGACCCAGTACTTC. Translated, it gives CASSLQRDREKTQYF.

This clone showed up just a few times. The chain recombines TRBV5-1 with TRBJ1-4; TRBD1 is a possible D gene (5 bases). V dropped 2 bases and J dropped 6 bases, with 11 bases sitting between them. The CDR3 spans 14 residues. CDR1 SGHRS and CDR2 YFSETQ come from the germline V gene. CDR3: CASSFSGRDEKLFF. CDR3 in DNA: TGCGCCAGCAGCTTTTCCGGCAGGGATGAAAAACTGTTTTTT.

J is TRBJ2-5 and V is TRBV9, with TRBD1 as a possible D gene (6 bases). This CDR3 is built from 14 residues. The V and J ends lost 0 bases and 5 bases respectively, with 11 bases between them. Germline CDR1 reads SGDLS; CDR2 reads YYNGEE. CDR3 residues: CASSVEGQGETQYF. CDR3 nucleotides: TGTGCCAGCAGCGTAGAGGGGCAGGGGGAGACCCAGTACTTC. Full variable domain (missing parts from reference TRBV9 and TRBJ2-5): DSGVTQTPKHLITATGQRVTLRCSPRSGDLSVYWYQQSLDQGLQFLIQYYNGEERAKGNILERFSAQQFPDLHSELNLSSLELGDSALYFCASSVEGQGETQYFGPGTRLLVL.

Worth noting for this clone: Other DNA sequences in the sample encode the same CDR3. The V call is TRBV6-5, the J call TRBJ2-7, with D perhaps TRBD1 (5 bases). The CDR3 has 15 amino acids. Germline V gene sequence: CDR1 MNHEY, CDR2 SVGAGI. The V gene lost 0 bases and the J gene lost 1 base, with 10 bases spanning the gap. The CDR3 nucleotides read TGTGCCAGCAGTTACTCCTCCGACAGTTCCTACGAGCAGTACTTC. It yields the protein CASSYSSDSSYEQYF.

The chain links TRBV30 to TRBJ2-5; D is undetermined. Germline CDR1 and CDR2: GTSNPN and SVGIG (reference sequence). CDR3 length: 13 amino acids. Trimming removed 5 bases at V and 2 bases at J, with 12 bases between. The CDR3 is CAWSKGLQETQYF. DNA for the CDR3: TGTGCCTGGTCGAAAGGTCTACAAGAGACCCAGTACTTC. Using reference TRBV30 and TRBJ2-5 for the parts outside the CDR3, the full variable domain is SQTIHQWPATLVQPVGSPLSLECTVEGTSNPNLYWYRQAAGRGLQLLFYSVGIGQISSEVPQNLSASRPQDRQFILSSKKLLLSDSGFYLCAWSKGLQETQYFGPGTRLLVL.

The V gene is TRBV5-1, the J gene TRBJ2-5; TRBD2 is a possible D gene (5 bases). Trimming removed 7 bases at V and 5 bases at J, with 9 bases between. Germline loops: CDR1 SGHRS, CDR2 YFSETQ. This CDR3 comprises 11 residues. The CDR3 spells CASLGGETQYF. The CDR3 nucleotides are TGCGCCAGCCTCGGCGGGGAGACCCAGTACTTC. Complete variable domain (other parts from reference TRBV5-1 and TRBJ2-5): KAGVTQTPRYLIKTRGQQVTLSCSPISGHRSVSWYQQTPGQGLQFLFEYFSETQRNKGNFPGRFSGRQFSNSRSEMNVSTLELGDSALYLCASLGGETQYFGPGTRLLVL.

This chain joins TRBV30 and TRBJ1-1; a possible D gene is TRBD1 (5 bases). Germline V gene lookup returns CDR1 GTSNPN and CDR2 SVGIG (reference sequence). The length of the CDR3 is 13 residues. V was shortened by 6 bases and J by 5 bases, with 16 bases between the two germline ends. The CDR3 coding sequence is TGTGCCTGTCAATCCCAGGGACGGACTGAAGCTTTCTTT. Translated, it gives CACQSQGRTEAFF.

Only a few counts were recorded for this clone. V gene TRBV10-3 combines with J gene TRBJ2-7; D not certain. The CDR3 is 12 residues long. Germline V gene sequence: CDR1 ENHRY, CDR2 SYGVKD. V lost 0 bases to trimming and J lost 6 bases, with 6 bases between them. CDR3 bases: TGTGCCATCAGTGAGTCCGTCTTCGAGCAGTACTTC. Translating it yields CAISESVFEQYF.

There are a few counts of this clone. The genes are TRBV6-5 and TRBJ1-1; D gene ambiguous. The germline V gene encodes CDR1 MNHEY and CDR2 SVGAGI. The germline V and J ends were trimmed by 10 bases and 7 bases, with 19 bases remaining between them. The CDR3 length is 13 residues. The CDR3 loop is CATQHGSRYEAFF. DNA for the CDR3: TGTGCCACTCAACACGGGTCGCGATATGAAGCTTTCTTT.